The 30 T cell receptor beta chains reported below all come from one sample, sequenced in a study of OX40 agonist ivuxolimab in advanced cancers. Assay: immunoSEQ multiplex PCR; the TCRdb copy retains only in-frame clones and omits some. The data contain around 68,000 clones, about nine tenths of them singletons. Material: CD4+ or CD8+ T cells sorted from blood, obtained in a trial of the OX40 agonist ivuxolimab. The receptors shown here come from an adult with an advanced solid tumor such as melanoma, head and neck, liver or kidney cancer.

V is TRBV11-3 and J is TRBJ2-3; TRBD1 is a possible D gene (6 bases). The germline V and J ends were trimmed by 5 bases and 2 bases, with 20 bases remaining between them. Germline values: CDR1 SGHNT, CDR2 YENEEA. CDR3 size: 17 residues. The CDR3 DNA is TGTGCCAGCAGCCTAGGGGCGCAGGGGCCTTCCACAGATACGCAGTATTTT. It specifies CASSLGAQGPSTDTQYF. Filled out from reference TRBV11-3 and TRBJ2-3, the complete variable domain reads EAGVVQSPRYKIIEKKQPVAFWCNPISGHNTLYWYLQNLGQGPELLIRYENEEAVDDSQLPKDRFSAERLKGVDSTLKIQPAELGDSAVYLCASSLGAQGPSTDTQYFGPGTRLTVL.

This clone is a singleton in its sample. The chain has TRBV27 and TRBJ2-7; D unresolved. Germline loops: CDR1 MNHEY, CDR2 SMNVEV (reference sequence). The CDR3 spans 15 residues. With 2 bases removed from V and 3 bases from J, the gap between germline ends came to 14 bases. Here the CDR3 reads CASSLRGSLLYEQYF. The CDR3 nucleotides are TGTGCCAGCAGTTTAAGAGGTTCATTACTCTACGAGCAGTACTTC.

The chain carries TRBV4-3 and TRBJ1-1; D perhaps matches TRBD1 (5 bases). The V end lost 4 bases, the J end lost 8 bases, and 14 bases lay between the germline ends. The CDR3 runs 13 residues. Germline V gene sequence: CDR1 LGHNA, CDR2 YSLEER. The CDR3 bases are TGCGCCAGCAGCCGCGAACGGGGGTTGGAAGCTTTCTTT. Translated, it gives CASSRERGLEAFF.

V is TRBV7-2 and J is TRBJ1-5, with 8 bases matching TRBD1. Germline lookup yields CDR1 SGHTA and CDR2 FQGNSA. J gave up 8 bases and V 5 bases, and 8 bases lay outside the gene matches. The length of the CDR3 is 14 residues. CDR3 in DNA: TGTGCCAGCAGCAGAACAGGGGGAGCGGAGCCCCAGCATTTT. It translates to CASSRTGGAEPQHF.

V and J are TRBV2 and TRBJ2-1, with 8 positions matching TRBD2. CDR1 SNHLY and CDR2 FYNNEI come from the germline V gene. CDR3 size: 15 residues. Unmatched junction bases numbered 8, after V lost 3 bases and J lost 7 bases. The CDR3 bases are TGTGCCAGCAGTGAGGACGGGGGGGCCAGGAATGAGCAGTTCTTC. Protein product: CASSEDGGARNEQFF.

This clone was recorded a few times. J is TRBJ1-1 and V is TRBV12-5; D may be TRBD1 (6 bases). Germline-derived CDR1 and CDR2 are LGHNT and FRNRAP. This CDR3 has 12 residues. V dropped 8 bases and J dropped 9 bases, with 16 bases sitting between them. DNA of the CDR3: TGTGCTAGTCTCGCAGGGGCGGACAAAGCTTTCTTT. Its translation is CASLAGADKAFF.

The chain joins TRBV19 to TRBJ1-6, with unresolved D. V was pared by 5 bases and J by 10 bases, with 9 bases between. Per germline, CDR1 LNHDA and CDR2 SQIVND (reference sequence). The CDR3 runs to 12 residues. The CDR3 DNA reads TGTGCCAGTAGTCAAGTAGAATCACCCCTCCACTTT. Protein sequence: CASSQVESPLHF.

This clone was seen once. The rearrangement joins TRBV4-2 to TRBJ1-5; D remains ambiguous. In germline, CDR1 is LGHNA, CDR2 YNFKEQ. Trimming took off 0 bases at V and 6 bases at J, with 12 bases between the two ends. CDR3 length: 15 residues. In DNA form, the CDR3 reads TGTGCCAGCAGCCAAGAATCGGGAAAAAGTCAGCCCCAGCATTTT. This codes for CASSQESGKSQPQHF.

The chain carries TRBV30 and TRBJ2-3; TRBD2 matches 8 bases. The CDR3 has 14 residues. The V gene end was trimmed by 0 bases and the J gene end by 7 bases; junction bases not matched to a gene: 6. From germline, CDR1 is GTSNPN and CDR2 SVGIG (reference sequence). This chain's CDR3 is CAWSVAGVLNTQYF. For the CDR3, the DNA is TGTGCCTGGAGTGTAGCGGGAGTGCTAAATACGCAGTATTTT.

The rearrangement joins TRBV6-5 to TRBJ2-7; D may correspond to TRBD1 or TRBD2 (5 bases each). V lost 2 bases, J lost 6 bases, and 11 bases lay in between. The CDR3 is made up of 13 amino acids. The germline V gene encodes CDR1 MNHEY and CDR2 SVGAGI. CDR3 sequence (DNA): TGTGCCAGCAGTTACCGGGATAGGGGCGAGCAGTACTTC. This encodes CASSYRDRGEQYF.

The V and J genes are TRBV7-6 and TRBJ1-6, with 9 bases matching TRBD1. The V gene's germline CDR1 is SGHVS and CDR2 FNYEAQ. This CDR3 comprises 18 residues. The ends lost 2 bases at V and 9 bases at J; junction bases unmatched: 14. The CDR3 DNA reads as TGTGCCAGCAGCTTATCCGGGACAGGGAAGTGGGTTGGTTCACCCCTCCACTTT. It translates to CASSLSGTGKWVGSPLHF.

This chain's CDR3 is CASSQDPGGYGYTF. The CDR3 coding sequence is TGCGCCAGCAGCCAAGATCCCGGCGGCTATGGCTACACCTTC. V usage is TRBV4-1 and J usage is TRBJ1-2, with D unclear. The germline CDR1 and CDR2 sequences are MGHRA and YSYEKL. CDR3 length equals 14 residues. V lost 0 bases and J lost 4, with 9 bases in between.

The V call is TRBV5-1, the J call TRBJ2-3; no definite D call. Germline loops: CDR1 SGHRS, CDR2 YFSETQ. With 0 bases removed from V and 2 bases from J, the gap between germline ends came to 7 bases. The CDR3 totals 14 residues. The DNA for the CDR3 is TGCGCCAGCAGCTTGGTGGGATACACAGATACGCAGTATTTT. This codes for CASSLVGYTDTQYF.

The chain links TRBV18 to TRBJ2-3, with 9 bases identical to TRBD2. Unmatched junction bases numbered 9, after V lost 8 bases and J lost 0 bases. CDR3 size: 16 residues. The germline gives CDR1 KGHSH, CDR2 LQKENI. The CDR3 spells CASDGGGGASTDTQYF. DNA for the CDR3: TGTGCCAGCGACGGGGGCGGGGGGGCTAGCACAGATACGCAGTATTTT.

This clone was seen more than once but under ten times. The chain uses TRBV5-4 and TRBJ2-5, with TRBD1 matching 10 bases. J was trimmed by 4 bases and V by 0 bases; bases with no gene match: 6. This CDR3 comprises 16 residues. Germline V CDR1 and CDR2: SGHNT, YYREEE (reference sequence). In nucleotides, the CDR3 is TGTGCCAGCAGCTTGGGGCCGGGACAGGGGAGAGAGACCCAGTACTTC. Its protein is CASSLGPGQGRETQYF.

In DNA form, the CDR3 reads TGTGCCAGCAGCAGACAGGGGGCGAGTGGGGAGACCCAGTACTTC. The encoded protein is CASSRQGASGETQYF. J is TRBJ2-5 and V is TRBV11-3, with 10 nucleotides matching TRBD1. The CDR3 has 15 amino acids. Germline-derived CDR1 and CDR2 are SGHNT and YENEEA. Unmatched junction bases numbered 8, after V lost 5 bases and J lost 5 bases.

This chain uses TRBV15 with TRBJ2-7; 7 bases agree with TRBD1. Trimming removed 0 bases from V and 3 bases from J; junction bases left unmatched: 5. The CDR3 is 15 residues long. Germline V lookup: CDR1 LNHNV, CDR2 YYDKDF (reference sequence). The CDR3 loop is CATSRDLGQYYEQYF. CDR3 DNA sequence: TGTGCCACCAGCAGAGACCTGGGACAGTACTACGAGCAGTACTTC.

This clone has a single count. The rearrangement links TRBV7-2 to TRBJ1-2; a possible D gene is TRBD1 (6 bases). The germline V gene has CDR1 SGHTA and CDR2 FQGNSA. Trimming removed 1 base at V and 4 bases at J, with 16 bases between. There are 16 residues in the CDR3. In DNA form, the CDR3 reads TGTGCCAGCAGCTTAGATCTCACAGGGAACATCTATGGCTACACCTTC. It translates to CASSLDLTGNIYGYTF. The full variable domain, with the rest looked up from reference TRBV7-2 and TRBJ1-2, is GAGVSQSPSNKVTEKGKDVELRCDPISGHTALYWYRQSLGQGLEFLIYFQGNSAPDKSGLPSDRFSAERTGGSVSTLTIQRTQQEDSAVYLCASSLDLTGNIYGYTFGSGTRLTVV.

This rearrangement joins TRBV4-3 to TRBJ1-1; D uncertain. Germline V gene data show CDR1 as LGHNA and CDR2 as YSLEER. The CDR3 has 13 residues. Trimming left V 2 bases short and J 1 base short, with 5 bases between. The CDR3 nucleotides read TGCGCCAGCAGCCAATTCTGGAACACTGAAGCTTTCTTT. Translated, it gives CASSQFWNTEAFF.

This clone showed up just a few times. The V and J genes are TRBV29-1 and TRBJ1-4; D gene ambiguous. V dropped 4 bases and J dropped 7 bases, with 10 bases sitting between them. Germline values: CDR1 SQVTM, CDR2 ANQGSEA. The CDR3 runs to 12 residues. CDR3 protein: CSVAFVGEKLFF. The CDR3 DNA reads TGCAGCGTTGCATTCGTGGGTGAAAAACTGTTTTTT.

The rearrangement joins TRBV5-1 to TRBJ2-4; TRBD1 matches 7 bases. Germline lookup yields CDR1 SGHRS and CDR2 YFSETQ. The length of the CDR3 is 17 residues. J was trimmed by 0 bases and V by 0 bases; bases with no gene match: 6. The CDR3 DNA is TGCGCCAGCAGCTTGGAGGCAGGGGGAGTAGCCAAAAACATTCAGTACTTC. It encodes CASSLEAGGVAKNIQYF.

The CDR3: CASSFSGTGELFF. For the CDR3, the DNA is TGCGCCAGCAGTTTCTCCGGGACCGGGGAGCTGTTTTTT. The rearrangement joins TRBV10-1 to TRBJ2-2; D not resolved. CDR1 and CDR2 from the germline V gene are WNHNN and SYGVQD (reference sequence). This CDR3 contains 13 residues. V was shortened by 5 bases and J by 5 bases, with 9 bases between the two germline ends.

The V and J genes are TRBV7-3 and TRBJ2-1; maybe TRBD2 (6 bases). This CDR3 is 15 amino acids long. Germline CDR1 is SGHTA and CDR2 is FQGTGA. V was cut by 4 bases and J by 4 bases, with 14 bases left in between. This CDR3 is CASSSSWGEYNEQFF. The CDR3 DNA reads TGTGCCAGCAGCTCCTCCTGGGGGGAGTACAATGAGCAGTTCTTC.

The J gene is TRBJ2-2, the V gene TRBV7-8, with 14 bases aligning to TRBD2. CDR1 SGHVS and CDR2 FQNEAQ come from the germline V gene. This CDR3 region has 18 residues. V gave up 5 bases and J gave up 2 bases; unmatched junction bases: 7. The CDR3 nucleotides read TGTGCCAGCAGCCCGAGGACTAGCGGGGGGCCTAACACCGGGGAGCTGTTTTTT. Its translation: CASSPRTSGGPNTGELFF. The full variable domain, its missing parts supplied by reference TRBV7-8 and TRBJ2-2, is GAGVSQSPRYKVAKRGQDVALRCDPISGHVSLFWYQQALGQGPEFLTYFQNEAQLDKSGLPSDRFFAERPEGSVSTLKIQRTQQEDSAVYLCASSPRTSGGPNTGELFFGEGSRLTVL.

The gene calls are TRBV2 and TRBJ1-1, with a weak D call TRBD1 (5 bases). This CDR3 is 14 amino acids long. The germline V gene encodes CDR1 SNHLY and CDR2 FYNNEI. V lost 2 bases to trimming and J lost 7 bases, with 14 bases between them. As DNA, the CDR3 is TGTGCCAGCAGTGAACTTGGGACCGGGATTGAAGCTTTCTTT. Translated: CASSELGTGIEAFF.

The chain links TRBV6-4 to TRBJ1-2; a possible D gene is TRBD1 (5 bases). Per the germline V gene, CDR1 is MRHNA and CDR2 is SNTAGT. CDR3 length: 17 residues. V was pared by 0 bases and J by 8 bases, with 22 bases between. As DNA, the CDR3 is TGTGCCAGCAGTGACTCAGGCGGGGCCGATCGTTCAAAGGGCTACACCTTC. It codes for CASSDSGGADRSKGYTF.

This clone was picked up one time. This rearrangement joins TRBV6-5 to TRBJ1-3; D not certain. CDR3 length equals 13 residues. The germline V gene encodes CDR1 MNHEY and CDR2 SVGAGI. Trimming took 2 bases from V and 8 from J, leaving 10 bases between them. CDR3 sequence: CASSYLGEDTIYF. The CDR3 DNA follows: TGTGCCAGCAGTTACCTCGGGGAGGACACCATATATTTT.

The rearrangement uses TRBV6-6 and TRBJ1-1; the D is unclear. The CDR3 runs to 15 residues. The germline V gene encodes CDR1 MNHNY and CDR2 SVGAGI (reference sequence). The V end lost 6 bases, the J end lost 0 bases, and 14 bases lay between the germline ends. The chain's CDR3 is CASSPSGSMNTEAFF. CDR3 in DNA: TGTGCCAGCAGCCCCTCGGGCAGCATGAACACTGAAGCTTTCTTT.

This rearrangement joins TRBV11-2 to TRBJ1-4, with 9 positions matching TRBD1. V dropped 2 bases and J dropped 14; count of bases not matched to a gene: 3. The CDR3 extends over 12 amino acids. Germline CDR1 is SGHAT and CDR2 is FQNNGV. This CDR3 is CASSLTTGGLFF. CDR3 DNA: TGTGCCAGCAGCTTAACGACAGGGGGGCTGTTTTTT.

The chain is built from TRBV29-1 and TRBJ2-1; perhaps TRBD1 as D (6 bases). Trimming removed 1 base from V and 10 bases from J, with 11 bases in between. CDR1 and CDR2 from the germline V gene are SQVTM and ANQGSEA. CDR3 size: 12 residues. CDR3 amino acids: CSVEVGAREQFF. The CDR3 DNA reads TGCAGCGTTGAAGTGGGGGCGAGAGAGCAGTTCTTC.